Listed below are T cell receptor beta chains from one sample, sequenced in a study of T cell responses to AZD1222 COVID-19 vaccine. Clones were read by immunoSEQ multiplex PCR, and TCRdb kept only the in-frame ones, dropping some. Of 100,000 or so clones listed, 86% are singletons. This material consisted of peripheral blood, taken on day 0 of AZD1222 vaccination. These receptors were obtained from an adult in good health. CDR3s include the opening cysteine and the closing phenylalanine or tryptophan. A D gene is named only where the DNA matches it firmly. Clone size appears in some rows only: once, few, many, or a class for an expanded clone.

d_call	cdr3_length	clone_size	j_call	v_call	cdr3_aa	cdr3_nt
NA	13	NA	TRBJ2-1	TRBV20-1	CSASGLLLGEQFF	TGCAGTGCTAGTGGCCTCCTTTTAGGGGAGCAGTTCTTC
NA	15	NA	TRBJ1-2	TRBV9	CASSVDLNSNYGYTF	TGTGCCAGCAGCGTAGATCTGAATTCTAACTATGGCTACACCTTC
NA	15	NA	TRBJ1-5	TRBV7-2	CASSLVAGADQPQHF	TGTGCCAGCAGCTTAGTGGCAGGGGCGGATCAGCCCCAGCATTTT
NA	13	NA	TRBJ1-3	TRBV11-3	CASSSDTGNTIYF	TGTGCCAGCAGCTCGGACACTGGAAACACCATATATTTT
NA	12	NA	TRBJ2-7	TRBV9	CASSVVGGDKYF	TGTGCCAGCAGCGTAGTTGGAGGGGACAAGTACTTC
NA	16	NA	TRBJ1-3	TRBV30	CAWSVGVSGSGNTIYF	TGTGCCTGGAGTGTGGGGGTGTCTGGCTCTGGAAACACCATATATTTT
NA	19	NA	TRBJ1-4	TRBV27	CASSPKSGRHGATNEKLFF	TGTGCCAGCAGTCCAAAGTCCGGCAGACACGGGGCAACTAATGAAAAACTGTTTTTT
NA	19	NA	TRBJ2-7	TRBV21-1	CASSKARAGGPPPSYEQYF	TGTGCCAGCAGCAAAGCAAGGGCGGGAGGGCCCCCCCCTTCCTACGAGCAGTACTTC
NA	17	NA	TRBJ2-3	TRBV5-1	CASSLGNGPPSTDTQYF	TGCGCCAGCAGCTTGGGTAACGGACCCCCTAGCACAGATACGCAGTATTTT
NA	13	NA	TRBJ2-7	TRBV7-9	CASSLEREYEQYF	TGTGCCAGCAGCTTAGAACGCGAATACGAGCAGTACTTC
NA	15	NA	TRBJ2-6	TRBV27	CASSFAFSGANVLTF	TGTGCCAGCAGTTTCGCGTTCTCTGGGGCCAACGTCCTGACTTTC
TRBD1	16	NA	TRBJ1-2	TRBV7-2	CASSLGGTGTNYGYTF	TGTGCCAGCAGCTTAGGGGGGACAGGGACAAACTATGGCTACACCTTC
NA	16	many	TRBJ2-3	TRBV7-3	CASSYLSGGRTDTQYF	TGTGCCAGCAGCTACCTAAGCGGCGGGCGCACAGATACGCAGTATTTT
NA	13	NA	TRBJ1-5	TRBV28	CASRQENNQPQHF	TGTGCCAGCAGACAGGAGAACAATCAGCCCCAGCATTTT
NA	13	NA	TRBJ1-4	TRBV15	CATSTGPNEKLFF	TGTGCCACCAGCACGGGACCCAATGAAAAACTGTTTTTT
NA	12	NA	TRBJ1-2	TRBV7-2	CASSLGRYGYTF	TGTGCCAGCAGCTTGGGGAGGTATGGCTACACCTTC
NA	14	NA	TRBJ1-2	TRBV4-3	CASSQDQGSYGYTF	TGCGCCAGCAGCCAAGATCAGGGGAGCTATGGCTACACCTTC
NA	17	NA	TRBJ1-6	TRBV20-1	CSASPGGFPSYNSPLHF	TGCAGTGCTAGTCCGGGGGGGTTCCCATCCTATAATTCACCCCTCCACTTT
NA	15	once	TRBJ1-1	TRBV4-2	CASSQGIQGSTEAFF	TGTGCCAGCAGCCAAGGTATCCAGGGTAGCACTGAAGCTTTCTTT
TRBD1	15	few	TRBJ2-7	TRBV7-9	CASSPRTGEGNEQYF	TGTGCCAGCAGCCCCCGGACAGGGGAGGGAAACGAGCAGTACTTC
NA	13	NA	TRBJ1-5	TRBV7-2	CASSAQGNQPQHF	TGTGCCAGCAGCGCACAGGGTAATCAGCCCCAGCATTTT
TRBD1	14	NA	TRBJ1-5	TRBV18	CASSEGQEVQPQHF	TGTGCCAGCTCTGAGGGACAGGAAGTTCAGCCCCAGCATTTT
NA	13	NA	TRBJ1-5	TRBV10-3	CAISVDSDQPQHF	TGTGCCATCAGCGTCGACAGCGATCAGCCCCAGCATTTT
NA	12	NA	TRBJ2-5	TRBV28	CATAEQGETQYF	TGTGCCACCGCGGAACAAGGGGAGACCCAGTACTTC
NA	12	once	TRBJ2-7	TRBV29-1	CSVAGTGKGQYF	TGCAGCGTCGCAGGTACAGGTAAAGGGCAGTACTTC
NA	14	NA	TRBJ1-1	TRBV5-4	CASSQRQRNTEAFF	TGTGCCAGCAGTCAAAGGCAGCGGAACACTGAAGCTTTCTTT
NA	15	NA	TRBJ2-2	TRBV4-3	CASSQAQLHTGELFF	TGCGCCAGCAGCCAAGCCCAGCTACACACCGGGGAGCTGTTTTTT
NA	12	NA	TRBJ1-3	TRBV28	CASSLWGNTIYF	TGTGCCAGCAGTTTATGGGGAAACACCATATATTTT
NA	15	NA	TRBJ1-4	TRBV6-2/TRBV6-3	CASSYSSGAVGKLFF	TGTGCCAGCAGTTACTCAAGCGGTGCGGTTGGAAAACTGTTTTTT
TRBD2	14	NA	TRBJ2-7	TRBV9	CASSVSAGEREQYF	TGTGCCAGCAGCGTATCAGCGGGAGAACGGGAGCAGTACTTC
NA	12	once	TRBJ2-5	TRBV19	CASSISGETQYF	TGTGCCAGTAGTATATCAGGAGAGACCCAGTACTTC
NA	14	NA	TRBJ2-4	TRBV5-6	CASSPWDSGNIQYF	TGTGCCAGCAGCCCTTGGGATAGCGGAAACATTCAGTACTTC
NA	13	NA	TRBJ1-1	TRBV6-5	CASSPTGNTEAFF	TGTGCCAGCAGCCCGACAGGGAACACTGAAGCTTTCTTT
NA	15	NA	TRBJ1-1	TRBV2	CASSREGVMNTEAFF	TGTGCCAGCAGTCGAGAAGGGGTCATGAACACTGAAGCTTTCTTT
NA	13	few	TRBJ1-2	TRBV6-2/TRBV6-3	CASSETGRYGYTF	TGTGCCAGCAGTGAGACAGGTCGCTATGGCTACACCTTC
NA	13	NA	TRBJ1-1	TRBV18	CASSPLSPEVAFF	TGTGCCAGCTCACCCCTCAGCCCCGAAGTGGCTTTCTTT
NA	17	NA	TRBJ1-3	TRBV6-1	CASSDLVVGRAGNTIYF	TGTGCCAGCAGTGATCTCGTGGTAGGGAGGGCTGGAAACACCATATATTTT
NA	12	NA	TRBJ1-2	TRBV30	CAWSVSGFGYTF	TGTGCCTGGAGTGTTTCAGGGTTTGGCTACACCTTC
NA	19	NA	TRBJ2-7	TRBV4-1	CASSQRYTRGGSPPYEQYF	TGCGCCAGCAGCCAACGATATACCCGAGGGGGAAGTCCACCCTACGAGCAGTACTTC
NA	17	NA	TRBJ2-6	TRBV15	CATSITGTRSGANVLTF	TGTGCCACCAGCATAACCGGGACTCGCTCTGGGGCCAACGTCCTGACTTTC
NA	15	NA	TRBJ1-4	TRBV9	CASSVAVGGNEKLFF	TGTGCCAGCAGCGTAGCTGTTGGGGGAAATGAAAAACTGTTTTTT
NA	15	NA	TRBJ1-2	TRBV28	CASSLMSGAQSGYTF	TGTGCCAGCAGTTTAATGTCAGGGGCCCAGTCTGGCTACACCTTC
NA	15	NA	TRBJ1-1	TRBV9	CASSPSPGSNTEAFF	TGTGCCAGCAGCCCTAGCCCGGGGTCGAACACTGAAGCTTTCTTT
TRBD2	14	once	TRBJ2-7	TRBV19	CASRLAGSTYEQYF	TGTGCCAGTAGATTAGCGGGTTCCACCTACGAGCAGTACTTC
NA	11	NA	TRBJ2-5	TRBV24-1	CASGTGETQYF	TGTGCCTCCGGGACGGGAGAGACCCAGTACTTC